The present T cell receptor beta chain was sequenced within a study of spatial heterogeneity in lung cancer. As for the study in general: Samples were obtained from about 72 donors, all untreated early-stage non-small cell lung cancer patients. When follow-up PBMC samples existed, they were sequenced (at a median of roughly 2 years after resection). More beta-chain than alpha-chain sequences were consistently detected.

V trimming: 3 bases; J trimming: 0 bases; junction bases outside the gene matches: 7. Germline V gene lookup returns CDR1 DFQATT and CDR2 SNEGSKA (reference sequence). This CDR3 spans 15 amino acids. Time point here: blood at routine non-recurrence follow-up after resection. MiXCR, applied by TCRdb to the 5' RACE reads, yields one record per CDR3 protein. The top ten clones hold 1.5% to 2% of a sample with just over 70,000 distinct CDR3 sequences, 8% to 9% of them seen once. This clonotype has a handful of counts. This chain connects TRBV20-1 to TRBJ2-7, with 8 positions matching TRBD2. The TCR sequence derives from a female donor with early-stage non-small cell lung cancer. The material was PBMCs, obtained at follow-up. CDR3 sequence (DNA): TGCAGTGCTAGGGCTAGCGGGCTGAGCTCCTACGAGCAGTACTTC. Protein sequence: CSARASGLSSYEQYF.